The rows below give T cell receptor beta chains drawn from one sample of a study of CD8+ T cells in alopecia areata. Assay used: immunoSEQ multiplex PCR; TCRdb lists only in-frame clones, some missing. The table has about 11,000 clones, approximately 57% seen once; the top ten hold less than 15%. Sequencing used skin. Receptors were obtained from a human donor with alopecia areata. Each CDR3 is given with its conserved first and last residue. The D gene is left open where the match is weak. Some rows have no size entry. The others give once, few or many, or a class for an expanded clone.

j_call v_call clone_size d_call cdr3_nt cdr3_aa
TRBJ2-1 TRBV29-1 - TRBD2 TGCAGCGTTTATCCCCTAGCGGACAATGAGCAGTTCTTC CSVYPLADNEQFF
TRBJ1-1 TRBV7-9 - - TGTGCCAGCAGCTTAGTGGCGGTGGAGAACACTGAAGCTTTCTTT CASSLVAVENTEAFF
TRBJ2-5 TRBV6-5 - TRBD2 TGTGCCAGCAGTCTAGCGGGGTGGGAGACCCAGTACTTC CASSLAGWETQYF
TRBJ2-2 TRBV4-3 - - TGCGCCAGCAGCCAAGCGTCTCAGGGGCCAACGAACACCGGGGAGCTGTTTTTT CASSQASQGPTNTGELFF
TRBJ1-3 TRBV18 large - TGTGCCAGCTCACCACAAGATGTGGCCTCTGGAAACACCATATATTTT CASSPQDVASGNTIYF
TRBJ2-7 TRBV6-5 - - TGTGCCAGCGGACCTGACGATCGCGAGCAGTACTTC CASGPDDREQYF
TRBJ2-7 TRBV29-1 - - TGCAGCGTTCGGCAGACCTACGAGCAGTACTTC CSVRQTYEQYF
TRBJ1-2 TRBV15 few - TGTGCCACCAGCAGAGATAAGAGTAGAATCTATGGCTACACCTTC CATSRDKSRIYGYTF
TRBJ2-2 TRBV5-1 - TRBD2 TGCGCCAGCAGCTACGGACTAGCGGCCGGGGAGCTGTTTTTT CASSYGLAAGELFF
TRBJ2-3 TRBV6-6 - - TGTGCCAGCAGTTATGAGGCAGATACGCAGTATTTT CASSYEADTQYF
TRBJ2-7 TRBV9 few TRBD1 TGTGCCAGCAGTCCCAAACTCGGGACAGGGACCAACGAGCAGTACTTC CASSPKLGTGTNEQYF
TRBJ1-1 TRBV7-2 few - TGTGCCAGCAGCTTTGACCCCCTTTCCATCCGGGGAAGGACTGAAGCTTTCTTT CASSFDPLSIRGRTEAFF
TRBJ2-7 TRBV6-6 - - TGTGCCAGCAGTTCGACAGCCTACGAGCAGTACTTC CASSSTAYEQYF
TRBJ2-3 TRBV27 - - TGTGCCAGCAGTTTCGTGGGAGTCGGCACGCAGTATTTT CASSFVGVGTQYF
TRBJ2-6 TRBV4-2 - - TGTGCCAGCAGCCAATCGCAAAACTCTGGGGCCAACGTCCTGACTTTC CASSQSQNSGANVLTF
TRBJ2-1 TRBV7-9 - TRBD2 TGTGCCAGCAGCTTAGTACTAGCGGGAGAGAGCCCCCTCTTC CASSLVLAGESPLF
TRBJ1-4 TRBV6-1 once TRBD1 TGTGCCAGCAGAGGGGGACAGGCGGGTAATGAAAAACTGTTTTTT CASRGGQAGNEKLFF
TRBJ2-7 TRBV11-2 - TRBD2 TGTGCCAGCAGCTTAGGGTCGGGGGGATACGAGCAGTACTTC CASSLGSGGYEQYF
TRBJ1-4 TRBV6-5 few - TGTGCCAGCAGTGCCTCAGGGAACGCGGGGGAAAAACTGTTTTTT CASSASGNAGEKLFF
TRBJ2-1 TRBV5-4 few TRBD2 TGTGCCAGCAGCCCGGGGGGGCGGAGGATCGCGGTTTTCAATGAGCAGTTCTTC CASSPGGRRIAVFNEQFF
TRBJ2-1 TRBV7-2 - - TGTGCCAGCAGCTCTCAGCGAAGGGACAATGAGCAGTTCTTC CASSSQRRDNEQFF
TRBJ2-7 TRBV6-6 - TRBD2 TGTGCCAGCAACGGGGGGGGGCCTGCGGAGCAGTACTTC CASNGGGPAEQYF
TRBJ2-3 TRBV14 once - TGTGCCAGCAGCAGCGTAGCTTGGACAGATACGCAGTATTTT CASSSVAWTDTQYF
TRBJ2-4 TRBV4-1 - - TGCGCCAGCAGCCAAGATCCGCAGGTCTTTCAGTACTTC CASSQDPQVFQYF
TRBJ2-5 TRBV5-1 - - TGCGCCAGCAGCTTAGGCCCTGAAGAGACCCAGTACTTC CASSLGPEETQYF
TRBJ2-3 TRBV19 few - TGTGCCAGTAGTATACCGGGAGCGGGCACAGATACGCAGTATTTT CASSIPGAGTDTQYF
TRBJ2-5 TRBV29-1 - - TGCAGCACTGGATGGGGTCAAGAGACCCAGTACTTC CSTGWGQETQYF
TRBJ1-1 TRBV5-1 once - TGCGCCAGCAGCTTAGGACAGCGGTACACTGAAGCTTTCTTT CASSLGQRYTEAFF
TRBJ1-2 TRBV7-6 - - TGTGCCAGCAGCTTGAGTTCCGAAACAGGAGGCTACACCTTC CASSLSSETGGYTF
TRBJ2-3 TRBV4-3 few - TGCGCCAGCAGCCAAGATTTATCGACAGTGGGCACAGATACGCAGTATTTT CASSQDLSTVGTDTQYF
TRBJ2-3 TRBV18 - - TGTGCCAGCTCAAGCACAGATACGCAGTATTTT CASSSTDTQYF
TRBJ1-2 TRBV27 - TRBD1 TGTGCCAGCAGTTCTTGGCACAGGGGCCACTCTAACTATGGCTACACCTTC CASSSWHRGHSNYGYTF
TRBJ1-1 TRBV2 - - TGTGCCAGCAGTGCCGAGGCTTTCTTT CASSAEAFF
TRBJ2-5 TRBV7-2 - TRBD2 TGTGCCAGCAGCTTAGGAGGGACTAGGCTTCGAGAGACCCAGTACTTC CASSLGGTRLRETQYF
TRBJ1-2 TRBV9 - - TGTGCCAGCAGCGTAACGACAGGTTTTGGCTACACCTTC CASSVTTGFGYTF
TRBJ2-1 TRBV7-8 - - TGTGCCAGCAGCTTAACCCCTGGGGGGTACTCCTACAATGAGCAGTTCTTC CASSLTPGGYSYNEQFF
TRBJ2-7 TRBV13 - - TGTGCCAGCAGCCTTACCGGGAGAGTCTACGAGCAGTACTTC CASSLTGRVYEQYF
TRBJ2-5 TRBV9 few - TGTGCCAGCAGCGTAGGGCAGTCGGAGACCCAGTACTTC CASSVGQSETQYF
TRBJ2-7 TRBV29-1 - TRBD1 TGCAGCGTTGGAAGACAGGGTCGTCAACACCTCTACGAGCAGTACTTC CSVGRQGRQHLYEQYF
TRBJ2-2 TRBV27 few TRBD1 TGTGCCAGCAGTCCCTCCAGGACAGGGGGCGCGTCGAACACCGGGGAGCTGTTTTTT CASSPSRTGGASNTGELFF
TRBJ1-2 TRBV4-2 few - TGTGCCAGCAGCCAAGTTCCGCTAAACTATGGCTACACCTTC CASSQVPLNYGYTF
TRBJ1-3 TRBV5-1 - - TGCGCCAGCAGCGACCTTGGAAGAGGGAAGGCTTGCTCTGGAAACACCATATATTTT CASSDLGRGKACSGNTIYF
TRBJ2-1 TRBV4-1 - - TGCGCCAGCACCACAAATCCCAGGACGCCTGGCGGTGAGGAGCAGTTCTTC CASTTNPRTPGGEEQFF
TRBJ2-7 TRBV6-5 - TRBD2 TGTGCCAGCAGTTACTCCCGGGGGGGGCTAAACGAGCAGTACTTC CASSYSRGGLNEQYF
TRBJ2-2 TRBV6-5 - - TGTGCCAGCAGTTACGGGGTTTCGAACACCGGGGAGCTGTTTTTT CASSYGVSNTGELFF
TRBJ1-5 TRBV27 - TRBD1 TGTGCCAGCAGGCCGCGACCTAAACCGGGACAGAGATATCAGCCCCAGCATTTT CASRPRPKPGQRYQPQHF
TRBJ2-7 TRBV15 once - TGTGCCACCAGCAGAGATATGGGTTACGAGCAGTACTTC CATSRDMGYEQYF
TRBJ1-4 TRBV14 - TRBD1 TGTGCCAGCAGGCGGGGACAGGGAGATGAAAAACTGTTTTTT CASRRGQGDEKLFF
TRBJ2-3 TRBV27 few TRBD2 TGTGCCAGCAGCCGGACTAGCGGGTCCCTCACAGATACGCAGTATTTT CASSRTSGSLTDTQYF
TRBJ2-7 TRBV29-1 once - TGCAGCGCCACCGGGGTAGTAGGACTCCGGGATCTCCAATACTTC CSATGVVGLRDLQYF
TRBJ1-4 TRBV5-6 few - TGTGCCAGCAGCTTAAGGTCTGGGGGGAAACTGTTTTTT CASSLRSGGKLFF
TRBJ2-5 TRBV7-2 - - TGTGCCAGCAGCTTAGGACAAGGAGGGCAGACCCAGTACTTC CASSLGQGGQTQYF